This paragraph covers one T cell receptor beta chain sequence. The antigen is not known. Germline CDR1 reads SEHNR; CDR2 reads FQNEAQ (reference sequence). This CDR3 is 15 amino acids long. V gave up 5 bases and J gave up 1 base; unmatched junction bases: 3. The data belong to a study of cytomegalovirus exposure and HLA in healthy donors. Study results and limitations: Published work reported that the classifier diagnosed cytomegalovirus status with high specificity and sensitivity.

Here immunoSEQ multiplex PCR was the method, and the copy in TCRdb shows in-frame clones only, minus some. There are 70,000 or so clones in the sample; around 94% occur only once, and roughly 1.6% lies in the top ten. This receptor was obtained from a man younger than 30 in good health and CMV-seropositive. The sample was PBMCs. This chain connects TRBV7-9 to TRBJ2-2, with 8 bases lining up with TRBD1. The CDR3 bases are TGTGCCAGCAGCAAGGGACAGGAGAACACCGGGGAGCTGTTTTTT. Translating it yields CASSKGQENTGELFF.